Here is one T cell receptor (beta chain) with its context. These data originate in a study of type 1 and type 2 diabetes patients. The PCR template was genomic DNA. Multiplex PCR with 30 forward and 13 reverse primers amplified the TCR beta CDR3. TCRdb reprocessed the multiplex PCR reads with MiXCR, giving one entry per CDR3 protein. The profile shows 250,000 or so distinct CDR3 sequences, 47% of them singletons. The V and J ends lost 8 bases and 5 bases, in that order; junction bases with no gene match: 15. This CDR3 comprises 15 residues. Germline lookup yields CDR1 MDHEN and CDR2 SYDVKM. Sequences were obtained from peripheral blood mononuclear cells (PBMCs). This TCR came from a man between 18 and 29 years old with type 2 diabetes. The chain joins TRBV28 to TRBJ2-7; 7 positions agree with TRBD1. This chain's CDR3 is CASGQNLQTGDEQYF. The CDR3 region has the DNA TGTGCCAGCGGCCAAAACCTTCAAACAGGGGACGAGCAGTACTTC.